This T cell receptor beta chain was documented in a study of cytomegalovirus exposure and HLA in healthy donors. Study-wide context: Earlier results showed 90 million to 120 million unique TCR beta sequences derived from some 180 million T cells.

The PCR ran on 60 Vbeta and 13 Jbeta primers. Assay used: immunoSEQ multiplex PCR; TCRdb lists only in-frame clones, some missing. Its listing shows around 140,000 clones. General study points: Later analysis demonstrated an association between a missense DCLRE1C variant and TCR beta V- and J-gene trimming. It was reported that TCR beta sequences correctly inferred the HLA-A and HLA-B alleles for most subjects.

Comments on this clone: What it binds is unknown.

The TCR originated in a woman aged 40-49 years in good health and CMV-seropositive. The source material was PBMCs.

Here the CDR3 DNA reads TGTGCCAGCAGATTTAGCGGGACGAACACCGGGGAGCTGTTTTTT. Protein: CASRFSGTNTGELFF. The V gene is TRBV27, the J gene TRBJ2-2; 8 nucleotides align to TRBD2. The CDR3 extends over 15 amino acids. Germline V CDR1 and CDR2: MNHEY, SMNVEV (reference sequence). V lost 6 bases to trimming and J lost 0 bases; unmatched junction nucleotides: 3.